This T cell receptor (beta chain) originates from a study of T-cell reconstitution after alpha-beta-depleted transplantation in children. V was clipped by 5 bases and J by 1 base, with 12 bases between them. This CDR3 spans 15 amino acids. CDR1 and CDR2 from the germline V gene are MNHEY and SMNVEV (reference sequence). Whole-study findings and limits: Newly produced T cells mostly provided counts and TCRbeta diversity after one year, as hyperexpanded clones declined. Some patients owed their high day-60 TCRbeta diversity to surviving recipient T cells and thymic progenitors. Reportedly, only several hundred clones from non-depleted graft cells drove alpha-beta T-cell counts at about two months.

The sample holds many counts of this clonotype. Its antigen is unknown. This sample's TCRbeta library carried unique molecular identifier barcodes. One entry per CDR3 protein, called by TCRdb with MiXCR from the PCR reads. The sample records roughly 240,000 distinct CDR3 sequences, 8.2% being singletons. The sequence was obtained from a male patient between 10 and 17 years old who had a stem cell transplant for acute lymphoblastic leukemia, so the T cells may come from the graft donor. The chain uses TRBV27 and TRBJ2-4; no reliable D call. Sequenced material: PBMCs, mostly from graft donor cells, taken 180 days after TCRalphabeta/CD19-depleted stem cell transplant. CDR3 amino acids: CASSPHKIAKNIQYF. Written as DNA, the CDR3 is TGTGCCAGCAGTCCTCATAAGATCGCCAAAAACATTCAGTACTTC.